The 9 T cell receptor beta chains presented below share a single source sample, sequenced in a study of shared clonotypes between healthy human individuals. Clones were sequenced by immunoSEQ multiplex PCR, and TCRdb holds only the in-frame ones, with some missing. The repertoire holds about 2.3 million clones, more than 85% seen once, with roughly 0.36% in the top ten. The specimen sequenced was naive CD4+ T cells from PBMCs. Subset in this sample: CD45RA+ positively selected. These receptors all come from a man younger than 30 in good health. Some clones in this sample may be carry-over from other donors' samples.

The rearrangement links TRBV5-1 to TRBJ2-1; no definite D call. Between the trimmed V and J ends, which lost 0 bases and 9 bases, there was a span of 13 bases. The CDR3 is 14 residues long. Germline V gene lookup returns CDR1 SGHRS and CDR2 YFSETQ. CDR3 DNA: TGCGCCAGCAGCTTGGCCGATGGGATAGGTGAGCAGTTCTTC. Its translation is CASSLADGIGEQFF.

The J gene is TRBJ1-2, the V gene TRBV5-1; tentatively, D is TRBD1 (6 bases). The CDR3 covers 13 residues. Trimming took off 4 bases at V and 4 bases at J, with 11 bases between the two ends. Germline CDR1 is SGHRS and CDR2 is YFSETQ. The CDR3 here is CASSQTGVYGYTF. The CDR3 nucleotides are TGCGCCAGCAGCCAGACAGGCGTCTATGGCTACACCTTC.

This chain uses TRBV7-2 with TRBJ1-1; D is possibly TRBD1 (6 bases). From germline, CDR1 is SGHTA and CDR2 FQGNSA. This CDR3 spans 14 amino acids. V was pared by 6 bases and J by 6 bases, with 17 bases between. CDR3 nucleotide sequence: TGTGCCAGCAGACATAAACAGGGTACCTCTGAAGCTTTCTTT. Protein product: CASRHKQGTSEAFF.

V is TRBV5-1 and J is TRBJ2-1; the match to TRBD2 covers 16 bases. The CDR3 consists of 16 residues. Trimming took 4 bases from V and 2 from J; bases not matched to a gene: 0. CDR1 and CDR2 from the germline V gene are SGHRS and YFSETQ. The CDR3 loop is CASSGTSGRAYNEQFF. The CDR3 DNA reads as TGCGCCAGCAGCGGGACTAGCGGGAGGGCCTACAATGAGCAGTTCTTC. Supplemented by reference TRBV5-1 and TRBJ2-1, the full variable domain reads KAGVTQTPRYLIKTRGQQVTLSCSPISGHRSVSWYQQTPGQGLQFLFEYFSETQRNKGNFPGRFSGRQFSNSRSEMNVSTLELGDSALYLCASSGTSGRAYNEQFFGPGTRLTVL.

The chain carries TRBV28 and TRBJ1-5; a weak D match, TRBD1 (6 bases). The CDR3 runs to 15 residues. The V end was cut by 7 bases, the J end by 8 bases, with 21 bases between. Germline assignment: CDR1 MDHEN and CDR2 SYDVKM. CDR3 in DNA: TGTGCCAGCAAAATGGACAGCCTATCGACGAAGCCCCAGCATTTT. Its translation is CASKMDSLSTKPQHF.

In DNA form, the CDR3 reads TGTGCCAGCAGCTTGTTGGGGGACAGGGGGAATGAAAAACTGTTTTTT. It codes for CASSLLGDRGNEKLFF. The J gene is TRBJ1-4, the V gene TRBV5-6, with 11 bases fitting TRBD1. V was pared by 1 base and J by 5 bases, with 4 bases of the junction left unmatched. The CDR3 covers 16 residues. In germline, CDR1 is SGHDT, CDR2 YYEEEE.

The chain is built from TRBV18 and TRBJ1-2; D not certain. Trimming removed 3 bases at V and 12 bases at J, with 20 bases between. This CDR3 is 14 amino acids long. Germline V gene sequence: CDR1 KGHSH, CDR2 LQKENI. Here the CDR3 DNA reads TGTGCCAGCTCACCTGACCGTCAGGTCGCTGAAAACACCTTC. It specifies CASSPDRQVAENTF.

The gene calls are TRBV12-5 and TRBJ1-2, with D uncertain. Germline V gene data show CDR1 as LGHNT and CDR2 as FRNRAP. The CDR3 consists of 12 residues. V was pared by 5 bases and J by 3 bases, with 7 bases between. The chain's CDR3 is CASGPTDYGYTF. In DNA, the CDR3 is TGTGCTAGTGGTCCCACAGACTATGGCTACACCTTC.

The gene calls are TRBV6-1 and TRBJ1-1, with D possibly being TRBD1 (6 bases). The CDR3 is made up of 15 amino acids. Germline CDR1 is MNHNS and CDR2 is SASEGT. The V and J ends lost 6 bases and 0 bases respectively, with 14 bases between them. Here the CDR3 DNA reads TGTGCCAGCAGGAGAGGTACAGGGATGAACACTGAAGCTTTCTTT. It translates to CASRRGTGMNTEAFF.